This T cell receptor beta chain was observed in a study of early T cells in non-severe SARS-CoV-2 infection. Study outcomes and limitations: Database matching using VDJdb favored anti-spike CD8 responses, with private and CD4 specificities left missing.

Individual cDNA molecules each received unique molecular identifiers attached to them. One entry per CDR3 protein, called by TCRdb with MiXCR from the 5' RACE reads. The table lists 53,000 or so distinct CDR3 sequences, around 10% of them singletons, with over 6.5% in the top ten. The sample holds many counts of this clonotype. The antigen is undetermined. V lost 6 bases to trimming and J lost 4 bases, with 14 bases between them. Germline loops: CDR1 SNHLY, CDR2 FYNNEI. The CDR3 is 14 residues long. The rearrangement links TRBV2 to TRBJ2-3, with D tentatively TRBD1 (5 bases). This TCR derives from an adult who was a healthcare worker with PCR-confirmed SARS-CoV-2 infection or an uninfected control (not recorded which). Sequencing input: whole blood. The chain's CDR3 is CASRLLGEADTQYF. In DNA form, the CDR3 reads TGTGCCAGCAGGCTGCTAGGGGAAGCAGATACGCAGTATTTT.